This passage covers 23 T cell receptor beta chains from one sample sequenced in a study of blood T cell repertoires in COVID-19. Clones were sequenced by immunoSEQ multiplex PCR, and TCRdb holds only the in-frame ones, with some missing. The table shows almost 400,000 clones, with approximately 90% occurring only once. What was sequenced was PBMCs or T cells enriched from blood (not recorded which). These receptors were obtained from a woman aged 25 to 39 with acute COVID-19.

This CDR3 is CASSPGQHNEQFF. The CDR3 nucleotides are TGTGCCAGCAGCCCGGGACAGCACAATGAGCAGTTCTTC. J is TRBJ2-1 and V is TRBV27, with 7 bases that match TRBD1. CDR1 is MNHEY and CDR2 is SMNVEV in the germline V gene (reference sequence). This CDR3 region has 13 residues. V gave up 6 bases and J gave up 5 bases; unmatched junction bases: 4.

The chain is built from TRBV5-5 and TRBJ1-2, with 8 bases fitting TRBD1. Germline-derived CDR1 and CDR2 are SGHKS and YYEKEE (reference sequence). Germline trimming cut 2 bases from V and 1 base from J; bases unmatched to any gene: 1. This CDR3 is built from 14 residues. The CDR3, as DNA: TGTGCCAGCAGCTTAGGACAGGGTAACTATGGCTACACCTTC. Translating gives CASSLGQGNYGYTF.

This clone was found once. The chain links TRBV2 to TRBJ1-5; perhaps TRBD1 as D (6 bases). This CDR3 comprises 14 residues. Trimming cost V 2 bases and J 5 bases, with 10 bases left between them. CDR1 is SNHLY, CDR2 FYNNEI, per germline. The DNA of the CDR3 is TGTGCCAGCAGTGAAAAGCGACAGGATCAGCCCCAGCATTTT. This codes for CASSEKRQDQPQHF.

This clone was observed a few times. The chain combines TRBV12-3 or TRBV12-4 with TRBJ1-1; D gene unclear. The CDR3 runs to 13 residues. V was shortened by 2 bases and J by 1 base, with 5 bases between the two germline ends. CDR3 in DNA: TGTGCCAGCAGTTTAACTGCGAACACTGAAGCTTTCTTT. Translating it yields CASSLTANTEAFF.

This clone was found once. The chain joins TRBV4-1 to TRBJ1-5; maybe TRBD1 (6 bases). The V and J ends lost 5 bases and 6 bases respectively, with 20 bases between them. This CDR3 is 16 amino acids long. Germline-derived CDR1 and CDR2 are MGHRA and YSYEKL. CDR3: CASSSGGPVGFQPQHF. CDR3 in DNA: TGCGCCAGCAGCTCCGGGGGGCCAGTGGGCTTTCAGCCCCAGCATTTT.

The V gene is TRBV24-1, the J gene TRBJ2-7; D may be TRBD1 (5 bases). Germline CDR1 is KGHDR and CDR2 is SFDVKD. Trimming took off 1 base at V and 2 bases at J, with 14 bases between the two ends. There are 16 residues in the CDR3. The CDR3 is CATSDFRGHPTYEQYF. CDR3 nucleotide sequence: TGTGCCACCAGTGATTTTCGAGGACACCCAACCTACGAGCAGTACTTC.

The genes are TRBV24-1 and TRBJ1-2; 9 positions agree with TRBD1. With 3 bases clipped from V and 6 bases from J, the junction kept 4 bases outside the gene matches. Germline CDR1 KGHDR, CDR2 SFDVKD. There are 14 residues in the CDR3. Here the CDR3 DNA reads TGTGCCACCAGTGATAAACAGGGGGCAAATGGCTACACCTTC. Its protein product is CATSDKQGANGYTF.

The CDR3 coding sequence is TGTGCCAGCAGTGATCAGACAGGTGCCAATGAGCAGTTCTTC. Protein product: CASSDQTGANEQFF. The V call is TRBV6-1, the J call TRBJ2-1; a possible D gene is TRBD1 (6 bases). This CDR3 is built from 14 residues. CDR1 is MNHNS, CDR2 SASEGT, per germline. Between the trimmed V and J ends, which lost 3 bases and 6 bases, there was a span of 12 bases.

Note on this clone: Other nucleotide sequences from this sample produce the same CDR3. The chain is built from TRBV3-1 (or the pseudogene TRBV3-2) and TRBJ1-1, with D hard to call. This CDR3 contains 12 residues. Trimming removed 1 base from V and 8 bases from J, with 8 bases in between. Germline CDR1 is LGHDT and CDR2 is YNNKEL (reference sequence). The CDR3 DNA is TGTGCCAGCAGCCAAGCGGGTCTCGAAGCTTTCTTT. This translates into CASSQAGLEAFF.

In this sample, this clone turned up once. V usage is TRBV6-5 and J usage is TRBJ2-1; 8 bases agree with TRBD1. The CDR3 covers 15 residues. Germline-derived CDR1 and CDR2 are MNHEY and SVGAGI. The V gene end was trimmed by 4 bases and the J gene end by 4 bases; junction bases not matched to a gene: 6. CDR3 sequence reads: CASSWGTGAYNEQFF. CDR3 nucleotides: TGTGCCAGCAGTTGGGGGACAGGAGCTTACAATGAGCAGTTCTTC.

This chain joins TRBV4-1 and TRBJ1-2; 9 bases line up with TRBD1. Germline V gives CDR1 MGHRA, CDR2 YSYEKL. J lost 1 base, V lost 4 bases, and 4 bases had no gene match. The CDR3 has 15 residues. CDR3 nucleotide sequence: TGCGCCAGCAGCCCGGGACAGGGTTATAACTATGGCTACACCTTC. It yields the protein CASSPGQGYNYGYTF.

This clone has only a few counts. The rearrangement links TRBV10-3 to TRBJ1-2; D unresolved. V lost 0 bases, J lost 3 bases, and 11 bases lay in between. The CDR3 is 15 residues long. Germline V gene lookup returns CDR1 ENHRY and CDR2 SYGVKD. CDR3 residues: CAISESPGSHYGYTF. CDR3 DNA sequence: TGTGCCATCAGTGAGTCGCCAGGCTCTCACTATGGCTACACCTTC.

The genes are TRBV7-9 and TRBJ2-7; 7 nucleotides line up with TRBD2. V dropped 1 base and J dropped 3; count of bases not matched to a gene: 3. The length of the CDR3 is 14 residues. CDR1 SEHNR and CDR2 FQNEAQ come from the germline V gene (reference sequence). The CDR3 protein is CASSLDGGIYEQYF. The CDR3 DNA reads TGTGCCAGCAGCTTAGACGGGGGGATCTACGAGCAGTACTTC.

The rearrangement uses TRBV24-1 and TRBJ2-2, with D possibly matching TRBD2 (5 bases). This CDR3 is built from 14 residues. The ends were cut back, 0 bases at V and 7 bases at J, with 8 bases in the middle. CDR1 is KGHDR and CDR2 is SFDVKD in the germline V gene. CDR3 in DNA: TGTGCCACCAGTGATTTGGAGGGCGTCGGGGAGCTGTTTTTT. Its translation is CATSDLEGVGELFF.

This chain connects TRBV28 to TRBJ2-6; D might be TRBD1 (6 bases). This CDR3 spans 15 amino acids. The V and J ends lost 6 bases and 0 bases respectively, with 9 bases between them. Germline CDR1 and CDR2: MDHEN and SYDVKM. Here the CDR3 reads CASSQGGSGANVLTF. CDR3 bases: TGTGCCAGCAGCCAAGGGGGCTCTGGGGCCAACGTCCTGACTTTC.

V usage is TRBV6-5 and J usage is TRBJ2-1, with 11 bases matching TRBD2. The CDR3 sequence is 15 residues long. Trimming took 3 bases from V and 7 from J; bases not matched to a gene: 5. The germline gives CDR1 MNHEY, CDR2 SVGAGI. The CDR3 coding sequence is TGTGCCAGCAGTTATAGCGGGGGGGCCTCGAATGAGCAGTTCTTC. It is translated as CASSYSGGASNEQFF.

The V gene is TRBV7-9, the J gene TRBJ1-2; TRBD1 is a possible D gene (6 bases). Trimming pared 0 bases from V and 7 bases from J, leaving 18 bases between. The CDR3 length is 16 residues. Germline V CDR1 and CDR2: SEHNR, FQNEAQ (reference sequence). The CDR3 DNA sequence: TGTGCCAGCAGCTTAGCACCGGCAGGGGTGAGGAGTGGCTACACCTTC. Translation: CASSLAPAGVRSGYTF.

This chain joins TRBV4-3 and TRBJ2-1; 14 nucleotides align to TRBD2. The V gene end was trimmed by 1 base and the J gene end by 10 bases; junction bases not matched to a gene: 6. Germline CDR1 reads LGHNA; CDR2 reads YSLEER. The CDR3 totals 16 residues. CDR3 sequence (DNA): TGCGCCAGCAGCCAAGTAGTGGGACTAGCGGGGGAGGAGCAGTTCTTC. Translated: CASSQVVGLAGEEQFF.

Regarding this clone: The sample has other DNA sequences that encode this CDR3 too. This sequence joins TRBV19 and TRBJ2-7; the D gene is possibly TRBD2 (6 bases). CDR1 LNHDA and CDR2 SQIVND come from the germline V gene (reference sequence). The V end was cut by 3 bases, the J end by 1 base, with 13 bases between. CDR3 length equals 15 residues. The chain's CDR3 is CASSIGTGDSYEQYF. The CDR3 DNA reads as TGTGCCAGTAGTATCGGGACGGGAGATTCCTACGAGCAGTACTTC.

The chain recombines TRBV9 with TRBJ2-3, with 8 positions matching TRBD1. Trimming cost V 0 bases and J 5 bases; bases outside gene matches: 5. Germline V gene lookup returns CDR1 SGDLS and CDR2 YYNGEE. CDR3 size: 15 residues. Here the CDR3 reads CASSVDQGAGDTQYF. The CDR3 region has the DNA TGTGCCAGCAGCGTAGACCAGGGGGCGGGAGATACGCAGTATTTT.

The chain recombines TRBV13 with TRBJ2-7, with TRBD1 as a possible D gene (7 bases). Germline values: CDR1 PRHDT, CDR2 FYEKMQ (reference sequence). The CDR3 consists of 14 residues. Trimming removed 5 bases from V and 2 bases from J, with 13 bases in between. The CDR3 sequence is CASSRQGGAYEQYF. The CDR3 region has the DNA TGTGCCAGCAGCCGGCAGGGGGGCGCCTACGAGCAGTACTTC.

The chain has TRBV19 and TRBJ1-6; 8 bases align to TRBD1. Germline V gene sequence: CDR1 LNHDA, CDR2 SQIVND (reference sequence). V shed 4 bases, J shed 10 bases, and the junction held 15 bases outside the gene matches. This CDR3 comprises 17 residues. CDR3 amino acids: CASSKGAPAGGKSPLHF. CDR3 in DNA: TGTGCCAGTAGTAAGGGGGCCCCGGCAGGGGGCAAGTCACCCCTCCACTTT. Filled out from reference TRBV19 and TRBJ1-6, the complete variable domain reads DGGITQSPKYLFRKEGQNVTLSCEQNLNHDAMYWYRQDPGQGLRLIYYSQIVNDFQKGDIAEGYSVSREKKESFPLTVTSAQKNPTAFYLCASSKGAPAGGKSPLHFGNGTRLTVT.

The V call is TRBV11-1, the J call TRBJ1-1; 10 nucleotides align to TRBD1. CDR1 is SGHAT and CDR2 is FQDESV in the germline V gene (reference sequence). V gave up 4 bases and J gave up 4 bases; unmatched junction bases: 3. CDR3 length: 14 residues. CDR3 sequence: CASSSRQGATEAFF. CDR3 DNA: TGTGCCAGCAGCTCCAGACAGGGGGCCACTGAAGCTTTCTTT.